Listed below are T cell receptor beta chains from one sample, sequenced in a study of T-cell reconstitution after alpha-beta-depleted transplantation in children. Via MiXCR, TCRdb re-called the PCR reads, giving one row per CDR3 protein. The top ten hold under 8% of the sample, which has 240,000 or so distinct CDR3 sequences, 6.5% to 9% seen once. Sequencing was performed on PBMCs, mostly from graft donor cells, taken 180 days after TCRalphabeta/CD19-depleted stem cell transplant. Source of these receptors: a male patient younger than 18 who had a stem cell transplant for acute lymphoblastic leukemia, so the T cells may come from the graft donor. Both conserved end residues are part of each CDR3. The order of the fields is D gene, V gene, clone size, J gene, CDR3 DNA, CDR3 protein. D genes are given only for firm matches. Expanded clones get a size class; other rows say once, few or many, or leave the size out.

d_call: -
v_call: TRBV7-3
clone_size: few
j_call: TRBJ1-1
cdr3_nt: TGTGCCAGCAGCTTACGGGGGAGGAGCGCTGAAGCTTTCTTT
cdr3_aa: CASSLRGRSAEAFF

d_call: TRBD2
v_call: TRBV27
clone_size: many
j_call: TRBJ2-3
cdr3_nt: TGTGCCAGCAGTTGGGACGGGGGGGCCACAGATACGCAGTATTTT
cdr3_aa: CASSWDGGATDTQYF

d_call: -
v_call: TRBV9
clone_size: many
j_call: TRBJ2-7
cdr3_nt: TGTGCCAGCAGCGATACAGGTGGCGAGCAGTACTTC
cdr3_aa: CASSDTGGEQYF

d_call: -
v_call: TRBV20-1
clone_size: many
j_call: TRBJ2-7
cdr3_nt: TGCAGTGCTGAAAAGCGGTCCTCCTACGAGCAGTACTTC
cdr3_aa: CSAEKRSSYEQYF

d_call: -
v_call: TRBV7-2
clone_size: -
j_call: TRBJ2-7
cdr3_nt: TGTGCCAGCAGCTGGAGGGGCTACGAGCAGTACTTC
cdr3_aa: CASSWRGYEQYF

d_call: -
v_call: TRBV29-1
clone_size: many
j_call: TRBJ2-7
cdr3_nt: TGCAGCGGACACTTGGGGGGAGAGCAGTACTTC
cdr3_aa: CSGHLGGEQYF

d_call: -
v_call: TRBV20-1
clone_size: many
j_call: TRBJ2-7
cdr3_nt: TGCAGTGCTAGAAAGGGGTCCGAGCAGTACTTC
cdr3_aa: CSARKGSEQYF

d_call: TRBD1
v_call: TRBV20-1
clone_size: -
j_call: TRBJ1-5
cdr3_nt: TGCTGCGCTAGAGTCGCCGAGACAGGGGTTCGCAATCAGCCCCAGCATTTT
cdr3_aa: CCARVAETGVRNQPQHF

d_call: -
v_call: TRBV4-3
clone_size: many
j_call: TRBJ2-2
cdr3_nt: TGCGCCAGCAGCCAAGATCGGGGCAGCACGAACACCGGGGAGCTGTTTTTT
cdr3_aa: CASSQDRGSTNTGELFF

d_call: -
v_call: TRBV27
clone_size: many
j_call: TRBJ2-1
cdr3_nt: TGTGCCAGCAGTTCGCAGTCCCGATCGGAGCAGTTCTTC
cdr3_aa: CASSSQSRSEQFF

d_call: TRBD2
v_call: TRBV2
clone_size: few
j_call: TRBJ2-1
cdr3_nt: TGTGCCAGCCTGACATTCGTAGCGGGAGGGTACAATGAGCAGTTCTTC
cdr3_aa: CASLTFVAGGYNEQFF

d_call: -
v_call: TRBV10-3
clone_size: many
j_call: TRBJ2-7
cdr3_nt: TGTGCCATCAGTGATGAGACAGCGAGCTCCTACGAGCAGTACTTC
cdr3_aa: CAISDETASSYEQYF

d_call: -
v_call: TRBV4-2
clone_size: many
j_call: TRBJ1-1
cdr3_nt: TGTGCCAGCAGCCAAGGGCAGGTCCCGAACACTGAAGCTTTCTTT
cdr3_aa: CASSQGQVPNTEAFF

d_call: TRBD1
v_call: TRBV6-5
clone_size: many
j_call: TRBJ2-7
cdr3_nt: TGTGCCAGCAGTTACTCTGGACAGGTCTACGAGCAGTACTTC
cdr3_aa: CASSYSGQVYEQYF

d_call: -
v_call: TRBV12-3/TRBV12-4
clone_size: many
j_call: TRBJ2-7
cdr3_nt: TGTGCCAGCAGTTTAGGCCCTCGTTGGGACTTC
cdr3_aa: CASSLGPRWDF

d_call: -
v_call: TRBV16
clone_size: many
j_call: TRBJ2-5
cdr3_nt: TGTGCCAGCAGCCAAGGAGGGGCTGGGACCCAGTACTTC
cdr3_aa: CASSQGGAGTQYF

d_call: -
v_call: TRBV2
clone_size: many
j_call: TRBJ2-7
cdr3_nt: TGTGCCAGCAGTGAGGAAAAATACGAGCAGTACTTC
cdr3_aa: CASSEEKYEQYF

d_call: -
v_call: TRBV12-3/TRBV12-4
clone_size: many
j_call: TRBJ2-1
cdr3_nt: TGTGCCAGCAGTTTAGGGTTAAACCGGGACATCTACAATGAGCAGTTCTTC
cdr3_aa: CASSLGLNRDIYNEQFF

d_call: -
v_call: TRBV3-1
clone_size: many
j_call: TRBJ2-2
cdr3_nt: TGTGCCAGCAGCCGGGCTTTGAACACCGGGGAGCTGTTTTTT
cdr3_aa: CASSRALNTGELFF

d_call: -
v_call: TRBV15
clone_size: many
j_call: TRBJ1-2
cdr3_nt: TGTGCCACCAGCAGAGATCAAATGGGGCTGCCCTATGGCTACACCTTC
cdr3_aa: CATSRDQMGLPYGYTF

d_call: -
v_call: TRBV24-1
clone_size: many
j_call: TRBJ2-5
cdr3_nt: TGTGCCACCAGTGATTTGAAGGGGGACTACGACGAAGAGACCCAGTACTTC
cdr3_aa: CATSDLKGDYDEETQYF

d_call: TRBD1
v_call: TRBV28
clone_size: many
j_call: TRBJ1-1
cdr3_nt: TGTGCCAGCAGTCACAACAGGGGTACTGAAGCTTTCTTT
cdr3_aa: CASSHNRGTEAFF

d_call: -
v_call: TRBV20-1
clone_size: -
j_call: TRBJ2-7
cdr3_nt: TGCAGTGCCCGTGGCAGCCCCTACGAGCAGTACTTC
cdr3_aa: CSARGSPYEQYF

d_call: TRBD2
v_call: TRBV7-9
clone_size: -
j_call: TRBJ2-7
cdr3_nt: TGTGCCAGCAGCGGTAATCCGGGACTAGCGGATTCCTACGAGCAGTACTTC
cdr3_aa: CASSGNPGLADSYEQYF

d_call: TRBD2
v_call: TRBV5-1
clone_size: many
j_call: TRBJ2-1
cdr3_nt: TGCGCCAGCAGGGCGGGGGGGCATGAGCAGTTCTTC
cdr3_aa: CASRAGGHEQFF

d_call: -
v_call: TRBV2
clone_size: many
j_call: TRBJ1-1
cdr3_nt: TGTGCCAGCAGTGACAGGGCAACGAACACTGAAGCTTTCTTT
cdr3_aa: CASSDRATNTEAFF

d_call: TRBD2
v_call: TRBV5-6
clone_size: many
j_call: TRBJ2-7
cdr3_nt: TGTGCCAGCAGCACTGAGGGCGGGGGGCCGGAGGAGCAGTACTTC
cdr3_aa: CASSTEGGGPEEQYF

d_call: -
v_call: TRBV4-2
clone_size: many
j_call: TRBJ2-5
cdr3_nt: TGTGCCAGCAGCCAAGATTGGGGGGTACAAGAGACCCAGTACTTC
cdr3_aa: CASSQDWGVQETQYF

d_call: -
v_call: TRBV12-3/TRBV12-4
clone_size: -
j_call: TRBJ2-6
cdr3_nt: TGTGCCAGCAGACCGACTGTTTCTGGGGCCAACGTCCTGACTTTC
cdr3_aa: CASRPTVSGANVLTF

d_call: TRBD2
v_call: TRBV5-1
clone_size: many
j_call: TRBJ2-4
cdr3_nt: TGCGCCAGCAGCTTCCTAGCGGGGGGAGCCAAAAACATTCAGTACTTC
cdr3_aa: CASSFLAGGAKNIQYF

d_call: -
v_call: TRBV6-5
clone_size: many
j_call: TRBJ1-1
cdr3_nt: TGTGCCAGCAGTTCTCCGACAGGGAACACTGAAGCTTTCTTT
cdr3_aa: CASSSPTGNTEAFF

d_call: TRBD1
v_call: TRBV5-5
clone_size: many
j_call: TRBJ2-2
cdr3_nt: TGTGCCAGCAGCTTTGGACAGGGGGCTTCGAACACCGGGGAGCTGTTTTTT
cdr3_aa: CASSFGQGASNTGELFF

d_call: -
v_call: TRBV28
clone_size: many
j_call: TRBJ2-3
cdr3_nt: TGTGCCAGCACCCCACCACACGGTACAGATACGCAGTATTTT
cdr3_aa: CASTPPHGTDTQYF

d_call: TRBD2
v_call: TRBV10-3
clone_size: many
j_call: TRBJ2-2
cdr3_nt: TGTGCCATCAGTGCCCGGGAGGGTGGAACCGGGGAGCTGTTTTTT
cdr3_aa: CAISAREGGTGELFF

d_call: -
v_call: TRBV18
clone_size: many
j_call: TRBJ1-3
cdr3_nt: TGTGCCAGCTCATCCTCGACAGGATCCGCTGGAAACACCATATATTTT
cdr3_aa: CASSSSTGSAGNTIYF

d_call: TRBD2
v_call: TRBV18
clone_size: -
j_call: TRBJ2-1
cdr3_nt: TGTGCCAGCTCACCCCCGGGGGGGCTCAATGAGCAGTTCTTC
cdr3_aa: CASSPPGGLNEQFF

d_call: -
v_call: TRBV5-1
clone_size: many
j_call: TRBJ2-3
cdr3_nt: TGCGCCAGCAGCTCAGGGGCCGGCACAGATACGCAGTATTTT
cdr3_aa: CASSSGAGTDTQYF

d_call: TRBD1
v_call: TRBV29-1
clone_size: few
j_call: TRBJ2-7
cdr3_nt: TGCAGCGTTGTAGACAGGGGGCTGGCCGAGCAGTACTTC
cdr3_aa: CSVVDRGLAEQYF

d_call: TRBD2
v_call: TRBV6-1
clone_size: many
j_call: TRBJ2-2
cdr3_nt: TGTGCCAGCAGTGCCCTAGCTGCGGGAGGGACCGGGGAGCTGTTTTTT
cdr3_aa: CASSALAAGGTGELFF